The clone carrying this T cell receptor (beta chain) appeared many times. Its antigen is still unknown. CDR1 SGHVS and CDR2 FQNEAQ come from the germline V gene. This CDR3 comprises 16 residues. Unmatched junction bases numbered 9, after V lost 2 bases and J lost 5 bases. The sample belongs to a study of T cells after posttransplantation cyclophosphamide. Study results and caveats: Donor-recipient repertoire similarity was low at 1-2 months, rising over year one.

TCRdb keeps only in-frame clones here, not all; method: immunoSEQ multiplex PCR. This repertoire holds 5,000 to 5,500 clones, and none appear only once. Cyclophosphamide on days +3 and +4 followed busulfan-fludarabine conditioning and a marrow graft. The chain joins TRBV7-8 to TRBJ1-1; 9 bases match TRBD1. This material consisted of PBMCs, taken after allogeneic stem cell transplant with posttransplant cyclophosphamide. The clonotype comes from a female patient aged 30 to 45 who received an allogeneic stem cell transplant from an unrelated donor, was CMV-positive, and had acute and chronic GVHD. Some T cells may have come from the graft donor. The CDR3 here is CASSLTGTGSSTEAFF. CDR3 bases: TGTGCCAGCAGCTTAACCGGGACAGGGTCTTCAACTGAAGCTTTCTTT.